This T cell receptor beta chain was found in a study of blood T cells in healthy people across ages. Note on this clonotype: The conserved phenylalanine or tryptophan normally closing the CDR3 is absent here, so this likely arose from a read error.

With a J-beta primer mix and a sample-barcoded 5' primer, a second PCR ran about 6 to 11 cycles. TCRdb reprocessed the 5' RACE reads with MiXCR, giving one entry per CDR3 protein. In the table there are about 630,000 distinct CDR3 sequences, roughly 21% of which are singletons. From germline, CDR1 is DFQATT and CDR2 SNEGSKA (reference sequence). The CDR3 has 16 residues. The ends lost 2 bases at V and 4 bases at J; junction bases unmatched: 10. The TCR sequence derives from a man in his 70s in good health. The sequenced sample was blood. The rearrangement uses TRBV20-1 and TRBJ2-5; 10 positions match TRBD2. The CDR3 here is CSARFPGLANRETQYL. DNA of the CDR3: TGCAGTGCTAGATTTCCGGGACTAGCGAACCGAGAGACCCAGTACCTC.